The present T cell receptor (beta chain) was sequenced within a study of graft-versus-host responses after intestinal transplantation. Study-wide context: Each recipient received a multivisceral, liver-intestinal, or isolated intestinal graft. Anti-thymocyte globulin induction, then tacrolimus and steroids for roughly 3 years, went to all recipients. Study observations and caveats: Some GvH clones appeared in ileal mucosa or blood before recipient bone marrow.

Germline CDR1 and CDR2: SNHLY and FYNNEI. The CDR3 sequence is 17 residues long. Trimming stripped 6 bases from V and 3 bases from J, with 22 bases between. Profiling relied on immunoSEQ multiplex PCR, and the TCRdb table lists in-frame clones only, not all of them. This sample yields roughly 56,000 clones, of which approximately 90% are seen a single time; 2.5% to 3% belongs to the top ten. In the case of this clone: The target antigen is unknown.

This specimen was PBMCs, taken approximately 120 days after intestinal transplantation. This chain connects TRBV2 to TRBJ2-3, with D tentatively TRBD2 (6 bases). The receptor was isolated from a human patient who received an intestinal transplant, so some T cells may come from the graft donor. CDR3 protein: CASRHRLAGTGTDTQYF. The CDR3 nucleotides are TGTGCCAGCAGGCACAGACTGGCGGGGACGGGGACAGATACGCAGTATTTT.